This T cell receptor beta chain was captured by sequencing in a study of shared clonotypes between healthy human individuals. As defined, naive CD8 cells were CD45RO-negative and positively selected for CCR7, with terminally differentiated effector memory CD45RA+ cells excluded. HIV-negative, healthy adults without recent acute infections or vaccinations were the donors. This clone was counted between two and nine times. Its antigen is as yet unknown. Other nucleotide sequences in the sample specify the same CDR3. Per the authors' pipeline: Filtering of immunoSEQ junctional sequences could not match full-length read filtering. Profiled with immunoSEQ multiplex PCR; TCRdb holds only in-frame clones, not every one. V, J and clone size derive from that table, while D and trimming were established from the DNA sequence. The sample has about 590,000 clones; nearly 97% are singletons. This CDR3 comprises 12 residues. Trimming removed 1 base at V and 5 bases at J, with 4 bases between. Germline CDR1 SGHAT, CDR2 FQNNGV.

Overall study results and limits: Naive subsets typically showed greater estimated richness than memory subsets.

Sequenced input: naive CD8+ T cells sorted from blood. The chain uses TRBV11-2 and TRBJ2-3; D is unresolved. This clonotype originated in a woman in her 30s in good health. The CDR3 DNA sequence: TGTGCCAGCAGCTTAGGTGGAGATACGCAGTATTTT. Translating gives CASSLGGDTQYF.